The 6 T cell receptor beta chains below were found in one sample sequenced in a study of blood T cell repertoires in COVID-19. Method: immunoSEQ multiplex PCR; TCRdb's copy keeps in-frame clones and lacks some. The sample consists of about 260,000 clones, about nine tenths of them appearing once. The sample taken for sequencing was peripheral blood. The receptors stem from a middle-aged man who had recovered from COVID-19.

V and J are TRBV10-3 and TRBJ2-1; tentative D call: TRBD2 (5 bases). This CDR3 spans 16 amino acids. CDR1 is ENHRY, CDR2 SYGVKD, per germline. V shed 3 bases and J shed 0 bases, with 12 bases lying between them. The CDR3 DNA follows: TGTGCCATCAGTGAATCACCGGGAAGCTCCTACAATGAGCAGTTCTTC. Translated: CAISESPGSSYNEQFF.

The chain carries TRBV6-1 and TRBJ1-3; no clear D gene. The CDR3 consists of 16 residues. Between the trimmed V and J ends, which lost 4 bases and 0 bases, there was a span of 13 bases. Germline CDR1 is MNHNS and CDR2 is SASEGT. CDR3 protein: CASSGRLIASGNTIYF. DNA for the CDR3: TGTGCCAGCAGTGGGAGACTCATAGCCTCTGGAAACACCATATATTTT.

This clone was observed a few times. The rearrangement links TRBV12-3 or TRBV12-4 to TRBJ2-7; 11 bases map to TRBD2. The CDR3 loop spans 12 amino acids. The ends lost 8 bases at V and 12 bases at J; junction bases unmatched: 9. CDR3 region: CASAHSGREMYF. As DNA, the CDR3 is TGTGCCAGCGCGCATAGCGGGAGGGAAATGTACTTC.

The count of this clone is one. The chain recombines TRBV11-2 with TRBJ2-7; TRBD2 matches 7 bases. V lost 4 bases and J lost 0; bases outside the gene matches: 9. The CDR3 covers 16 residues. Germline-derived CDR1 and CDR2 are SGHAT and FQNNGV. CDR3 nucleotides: TGTGCCAGCAGCTCCGTTAGCGGGTTTAGCTCCTACGAGCAGTACTTC. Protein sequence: CASSSVSGFSSYEQYF.

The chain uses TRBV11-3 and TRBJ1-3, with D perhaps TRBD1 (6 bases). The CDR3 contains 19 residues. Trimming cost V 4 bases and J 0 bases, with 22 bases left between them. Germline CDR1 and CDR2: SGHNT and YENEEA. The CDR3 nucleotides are TGTGCCAGCAGCTCCCTTAGGGCAATGACAGGCCACTCTGGAAACACCATATATTTT. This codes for CASSSLRAMTGHSGNTIYF.

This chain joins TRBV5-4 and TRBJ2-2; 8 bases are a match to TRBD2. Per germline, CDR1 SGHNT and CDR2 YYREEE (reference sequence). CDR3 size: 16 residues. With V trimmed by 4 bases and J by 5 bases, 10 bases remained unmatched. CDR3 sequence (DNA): TGTGCCAGCAGCCTAAAGCGGGAGAGGGGTACCGGGGAGCTGTTTTTT. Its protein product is CASSLKRERGTGELFF.